What follows describes a single T cell receptor (beta chain). Which antigen it targets is not known. Qualities for individual bases were not recorded, and no much larger clone is one base off. The CDR3 starts with the cysteine, ends with the phenylalanine, and has 16 residues. The only DNA kept is the CDR3, 48 bases in frame from the first base. V and J are trimmed by 1 base and 2 bases, and the gene matches miss 3 bases of the junction. The CDR1 and CDR2 encoded by the germline V gene are SGHAT and FQNNGV. The data derive from a study of cytomegalovirus exposure and HLA in healthy donors (dated by TCRdb to about 2017). General notes on the study: In an earlier analysis of some 550 of the donors, 276 Gb of sequence data and 117 million unique TCR beta sequences from roughly 200 million T cells were reported. Every discovery cohort repertoire had been produced on one sequencing platform. The study aimed to test whether signatures of past pathogen exposure could be identified by cataloging public T cell receptors. Rather than using new phenotypic data, the later analysis identified candidate immune exposures from TCR beta sequences and from how often those sequences occurred across donors. A later analysis re-examined previously published TCR beta repertoires from hundreds of donors and added high-resolution HLA genotyping to investigate patterns of TCR occurrence. In addition to the first cohort of approximately 650 subjects, a separate validation cohort of around 110 different subjects was used. Several DR-DQ haplotypes were handled as single units for association and clustering, since linkage in the cohort was strong. Among around 400 genotyped donors of the cohort, an average of about 240,000 unique TCR beta nucleotide sequences were sequenced per donor, around 18% of them non-productive. The study profiled the T cell repertoires of about 720 subjects by immunosequencing and related them to cytomegalovirus serostatus. Typing coverage varied by locus: roughly 629-640 donors for A, B, C, DRB1 and DQB1; roughly 560 for DQA1; about 600 for DPA1; approximately 470 for DPB1. HLA typing covered class I and class II loci at four-digit resolution. Of the roughly 400 genotyped donors, over 65% fell in the genetic ancestry cluster associated with self-reported Caucasian donors. To decide whether each TCR beta V gene segment behaved as functional or pseudogenic, an earlier analysis of nearly 600 of the donors relied on high-throughput TCR beta sequencing. The study combined high-throughput TCR immunosequencing, statistical association of individual TCRs with disease status, and machine learning to predict cytomegalovirus infection status. A later genetic analysis used genome-wide SNP genotypes for about 60% of the roughly 670 donors, treating that subset as a discovery cohort. Donor age, sex, ethnicity and CMV serostatus were compiled together with the repertoire data. An early release covering about 600 HLA-typed donors comprised roughly 300 gigabases of sequencing data and around 80 million unique TCR sequences. The investigation overall reported the following: In a later analysis, around 17,000 TCR beta sequences were associated with specific HLA alleles at a false discovery rate of 0.05. In a later analysis, HLA-associated TCR beta chains were found to be more clonally expanded and to have lower generation probabilities than equally common non-associated chains. The sequencing pipeline was judged likely to have produced a cluster of highly shared sequence variants as a technical artifact. A later genetic analysis reported fewer N-insertions in productive TCRs among donors in an Asian-associated ancestry cluster than the roughly 670-donor mean. A further reported finding was that TCR beta sequences accurately predicted the HLA-A and HLA-B alleles for most subjects in the first cohort. A later genetic analysis associated a missense DCLRE1C variant with V-gene and J-gene trimming of TCR beta chains, and an independent cohort replicated the association. Some IMGT-functional V segments, including TRBV6-2 and TRBV6-3, could not be told apart with the 87-base-pair reads, so those segments were excluded. Most TCR sequences were seen in very few donors, while some public TCRs were found in many individuals. In this cohort, only TCR beta chains were sequenced, and detectable features were limited by the absence of alpha or paired-chain data. Sequencing depth was assumed to be roughly uniform across donors in the presence/absence analyses, though that assumption may not hold. In an earlier analysis of fewer than 750 of the donors, most TCR beta V segments were observed in productive rearrangements about 90% or about 30% of the time, broadly matching IMGT annotations. The authors suggested that the approach could potentially be generalized to other disease states and immunological phenotypes. A few of the identified cytomegalovirus-associated TCR beta chains were confirmed in vitro to be specific for cytomegalovirus antigens. According to a later analysis, most CMV-associated TCR beta chains appeared to be HLA-restricted, and the HLA associations seemed to be driven largely by CMV exposure. When HLA alleles, especially DR and DQ, strongly co-occurred, attributing TCR associations to individual alleles was difficult. A total of 150 to 200 TCR beta chains were listed by the study as associated with cytomegalovirus. Linkage disequilibrium might explain the correlated functional status among segregating V segments, but an unknown experimental factor could not be ruled out. For the cohort, immune exposure information was limited to CMV serostatus. A later analysis reported that several top co-occurrence clusters appeared linked to parvovirus B19, influenza, CMV and Epstein-Barr virus. In both the original and validation cohorts, the classifier was reported to diagnose cytomegalovirus status with high specificity and sensitivity. Because HLA typing was unavailable for some donors at each locus, only the typed subset was used in association tests. According to a later analysis, TCR association rates differed among HLA loci, with DRB1 alleles showing the most associated TCRs and HLA-C alleles showing the fewest. Because counts were too low, approximately 18 rarely observed V segments, including chromosome 9 orphons, were excluded from the earlier analysis of fewer than 650 of the donors.

In total, approximately 610 healthy bone marrow donors made up the cohort. Cohort members were all nominally healthy when sampled, although unrecorded immune exposures were likely present. The donor tested CMV seropositive, placing the donor among the 289 seropositive members of the cohort. A peripheral blood sample was collected from each donor, and TCR beta sequencing was performed on peripheral blood mononuclear cells. Genomic DNA extraction from the blood cell samples was performed with the Qiagen DNeasy Blood Extraction Kit. The library was generated by the immunoSEQ multiplex PCR assay. A mixture of 60 forward primers for TCR Vbeta segments and 13 reverse primers for TCR Jbeta segments was used in the multiplex PCR. Amplification of the CDR3 region of rearranged TCR beta genes was performed with a multiplex PCR assay on genomic DNA. The Illumina HiSeq System was used to sequence the amplified TCR beta libraries as 87-base-pair reads. In the paper's pipeline: A later analysis counted some 80 million unique TCR beta chains across the roughly 700 repertoires, and some 12 million of these chains were shared by at least two donors. Raw reads were error-corrected and collapsed into unique sequences by a nearest-neighbor algorithm in which closely related sequences were merged to remove PCR and sequencing errors. To assign V, D and J gene segments, CDR3 sequences were aligned to IMGT reference sequences. Each retained sequence needed at least a six-nucleotide match to both a V gene segment and a J gene segment. A rearrangement was called productive if the CDR3 had no stop codons and remained in frame with V and J, and every other rearrangement was called non-productive. Following IMGT convention, CDR3 was defined as the stretch from the second conserved V-encoded cysteine up to the conserved J-encoded phenylalanine. The earlier analysis of 587 of the donors excluded sequences that lacked an unambiguous match to a single V gene segment. An earlier analysis of a few hundred of the donors called V segments functional above 56.7% productive rearrangements and segregating when the between-donor standard deviation exceeded 5%. A statistical classification framework was developed to diagnose cytomegalovirus status using the catalog of TCR beta chain sequences. In a later analysis, V and J genes were assigned by comparing TCR nucleotide sequences against IMGT/GENE-DB human TR gene sequences. In a later analysis, CDR3 sequences and most-parsimonious VDJ recombination scenarios were assigned using the TCRdist pipeline. In a later analysis, each TCR beta chain was defined by its CDR3 amino acid sequence together with its V-gene family, and reads without a unique V-gene family were excluded. To address suspected cross-contamination and a sequencing artifact, a later analysis removed under 600 highly shared, low-generation-probability nucleotide sequences. In a later analysis, a clonal expansion index was calculated for each public chain from normalized within-repertoire ranks of inferred template counts. Generation probabilities in a later analysis came from a VDJ recombination model fitted to out-of-frame rearrangements, and those results were checked against IGoR. In a later analysis, TCR-TCR, TCR-HLA and TCR-CMV co-occurrence was scored with hypergeometric tests, and a repertoire-size bias correction was applied to TCR pairs. To estimate false discovery rates, a later analysis permuted the HLA or CMV assignments 20 times. In a later analysis, co-occurring TCRs were grouped using DBSCAN, with TCRdist sequence similarity added in when clustering inside HLA-allele-positive subsets. Co-occurrence clustering excluded repertoires with fewer than 30,000 or more than 120,000 public chains, plus five with anomalous nucleotide sharing. Drawn from immuneACCESS, this table holds only the in-frame rearrangements with V and J called that TCRdb kept. Clones are partly lost; checked studies trace under half to an unresolved V gene and leave the rest unexplained. The V and J calls and the clone size are those of that table, but D and trimming were determined from the DNA. This sample is represented by around 160,000 clones; 65% to 70% of them were singletons. The top ten clones comprise around 4.3% of the sample.

Material: PBMCs. The sequence derives from a young woman in good health and CMV-seropositive. The chain employs TRBV11-2 and TRBJ2-5; 11 central bases correspond to TRBD2. The nucleotides are TGTGCCAGCAGCTTAGGAGTAGCGGGGGGGCAAGAGACCCAGTACTTC. This is translated as CASSLGVAGGQETQYF.